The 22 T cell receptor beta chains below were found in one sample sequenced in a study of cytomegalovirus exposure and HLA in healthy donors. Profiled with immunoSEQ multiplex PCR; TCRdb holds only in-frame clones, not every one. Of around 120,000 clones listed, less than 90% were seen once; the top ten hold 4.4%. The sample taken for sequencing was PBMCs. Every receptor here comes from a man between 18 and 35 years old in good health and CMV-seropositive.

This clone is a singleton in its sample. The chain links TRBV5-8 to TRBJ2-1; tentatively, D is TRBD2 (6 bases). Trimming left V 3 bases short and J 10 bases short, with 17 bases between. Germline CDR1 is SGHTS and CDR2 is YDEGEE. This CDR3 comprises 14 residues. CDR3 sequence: CASSSVFGGSEQFF. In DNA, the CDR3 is TGTGCCAGCAGCTCCGTTTTCGGGGGAAGCGAGCAGTTCTTC.

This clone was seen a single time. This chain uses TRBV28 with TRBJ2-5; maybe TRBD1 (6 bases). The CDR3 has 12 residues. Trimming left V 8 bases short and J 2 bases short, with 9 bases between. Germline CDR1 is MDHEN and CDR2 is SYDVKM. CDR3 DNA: TGTGCCAGCCGGACAGTTCAAGAGACCCAGTACTTC. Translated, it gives CASRTVQETQYF.

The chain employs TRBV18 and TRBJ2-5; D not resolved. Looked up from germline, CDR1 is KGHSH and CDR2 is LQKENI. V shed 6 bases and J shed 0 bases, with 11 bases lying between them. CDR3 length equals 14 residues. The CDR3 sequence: CASSETPYQETQYF. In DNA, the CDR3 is TGTGCCAGCTCCGAAACACCGTACCAAGAGACCCAGTACTTC.

The CDR3 bases are TGTGCCAGCAGCTTAGCTTCAGGGAGGAATGAGCAGTTCTTC. This translates into CASSLASGRNEQFF. The V call is TRBV7-9, the J call TRBJ2-1; perhaps TRBD2 as D (6 bases). Germline V CDR1 and CDR2: SEHNR, FQNEAQ (reference sequence). This CDR3 spans 14 amino acids. Trimming shortened V by 0 bases and J by 7 bases, and 10 bases separated the two germline ends.

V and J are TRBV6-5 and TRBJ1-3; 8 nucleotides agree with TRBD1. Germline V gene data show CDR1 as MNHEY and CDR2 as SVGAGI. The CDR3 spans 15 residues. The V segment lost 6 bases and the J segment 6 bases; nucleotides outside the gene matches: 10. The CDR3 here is CASRRTGLTANTIYF. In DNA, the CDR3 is TGTGCCAGCAGGAGGACAGGGCTGACGGCAAACACCATATATTTT.

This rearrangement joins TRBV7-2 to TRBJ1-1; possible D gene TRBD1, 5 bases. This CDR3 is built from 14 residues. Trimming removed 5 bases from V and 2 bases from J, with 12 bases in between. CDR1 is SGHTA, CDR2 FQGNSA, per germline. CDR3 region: CASSRTGTNTEAFF. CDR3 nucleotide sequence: TGTGCCAGCAGCCGAACCGGGACTAACACTGAAGCTTTCTTT.

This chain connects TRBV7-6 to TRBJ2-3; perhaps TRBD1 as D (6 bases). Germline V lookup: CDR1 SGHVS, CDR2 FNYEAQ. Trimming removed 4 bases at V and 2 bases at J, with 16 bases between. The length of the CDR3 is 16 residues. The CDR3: CASSSFLRTATDTQYF. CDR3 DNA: TGTGCCAGCAGCTCCTTCTTAAGGACAGCCACAGATACGCAGTATTTT.

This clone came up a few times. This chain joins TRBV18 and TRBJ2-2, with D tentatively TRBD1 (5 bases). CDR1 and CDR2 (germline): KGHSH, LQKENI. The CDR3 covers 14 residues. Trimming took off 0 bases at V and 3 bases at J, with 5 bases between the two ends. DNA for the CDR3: TGTGCCAGCTCACCACCGACAGACACCGGGGAGCTGTTTTTT. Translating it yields CASSPPTDTGELFF.

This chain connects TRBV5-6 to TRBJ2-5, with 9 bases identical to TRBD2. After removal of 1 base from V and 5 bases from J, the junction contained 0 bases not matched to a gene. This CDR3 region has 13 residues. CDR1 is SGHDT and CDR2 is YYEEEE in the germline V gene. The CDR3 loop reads CASSLTSGETQYF. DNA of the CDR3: TGTGCCAGCAGCTTGACTAGCGGGGAGACCCAGTACTTC.

The CDR3 reads CASSLTTGDRERTYSNQPQHF. In nucleotides, the CDR3 is TGTGCCAGCAGTCTAACGACTGGGGACAGGGAAAGGACTTATAGCAATCAGCCCCAGCATTTT. The chain joins TRBV28 to TRBJ1-5, with 9 bases fitting TRBD1. V shed 5 bases, J shed 0 bases, and the junction held 20 bases outside the gene matches. Germline V gene lookup returns CDR1 MDHEN and CDR2 SYDVKM. CDR3 length: 21 residues.

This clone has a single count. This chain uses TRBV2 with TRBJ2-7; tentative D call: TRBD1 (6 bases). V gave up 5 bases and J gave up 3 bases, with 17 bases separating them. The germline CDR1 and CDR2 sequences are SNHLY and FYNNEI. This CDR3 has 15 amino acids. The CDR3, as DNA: TGTGCCAGCAGTTCACAGGGTGAGGTAGGCTACGAGCAGTACTTC. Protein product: CASSSQGEVGYEQYF.

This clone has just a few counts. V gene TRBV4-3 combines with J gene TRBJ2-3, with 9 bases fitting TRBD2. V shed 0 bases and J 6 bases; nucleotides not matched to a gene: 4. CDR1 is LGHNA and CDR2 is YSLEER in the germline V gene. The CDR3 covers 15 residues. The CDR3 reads CASSQEGTSMDTQYF. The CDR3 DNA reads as TGCGCCAGCAGCCAAGAGGGGACTAGCATGGATACGCAGTATTTT.

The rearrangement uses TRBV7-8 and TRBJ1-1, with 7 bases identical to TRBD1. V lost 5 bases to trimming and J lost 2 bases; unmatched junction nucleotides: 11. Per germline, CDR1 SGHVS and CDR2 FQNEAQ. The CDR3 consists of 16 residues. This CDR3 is CASSPPRQGDNTEAFF. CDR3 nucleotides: TGTGCCAGCAGCCCCCCCCGACAGGGAGATAACACTGAAGCTTTCTTT.

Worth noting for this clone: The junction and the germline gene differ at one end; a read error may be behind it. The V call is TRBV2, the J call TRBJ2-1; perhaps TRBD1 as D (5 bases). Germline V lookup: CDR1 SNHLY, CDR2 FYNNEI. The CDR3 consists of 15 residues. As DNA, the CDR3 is TGTGCCAGCTGTGACAGTCCCGGGTTCTACAATGAGCAGTTCTTC. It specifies CASCDSPGFYNEQFF.

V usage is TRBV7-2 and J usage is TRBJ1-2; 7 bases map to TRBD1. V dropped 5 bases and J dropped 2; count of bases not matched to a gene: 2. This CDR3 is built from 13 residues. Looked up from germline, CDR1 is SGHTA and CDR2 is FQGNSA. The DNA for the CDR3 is TGTGCCAGCAGCCCGACAGGGAACTATGGCTACACCTTC. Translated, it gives CASSPTGNYGYTF. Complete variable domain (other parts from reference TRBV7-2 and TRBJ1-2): GAGVSQSPSNKVTEKGKDVELRCDPISGHTALYWYRQSLGQGLEFLIYFQGNSAPDKSGLPSDRFSAERTGGSVSTLTIQRTQQEDSAVYLCASSPTGNYGYTFGSGTRLTVV.

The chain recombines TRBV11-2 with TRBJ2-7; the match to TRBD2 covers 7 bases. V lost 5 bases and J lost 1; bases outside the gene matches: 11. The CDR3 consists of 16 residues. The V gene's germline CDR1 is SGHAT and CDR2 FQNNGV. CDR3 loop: CASSEEFGTTSYEQYF. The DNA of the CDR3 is TGTGCCAGCAGCGAGGAGTTTGGGACTACTTCCTACGAGCAGTACTTC.

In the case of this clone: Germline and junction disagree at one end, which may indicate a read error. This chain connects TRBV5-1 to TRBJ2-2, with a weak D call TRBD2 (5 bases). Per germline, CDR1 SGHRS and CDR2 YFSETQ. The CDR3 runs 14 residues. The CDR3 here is CASRLGEATGELFF. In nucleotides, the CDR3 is TGCGCCAGCAGGTTGGGAGAGGCCACCGGGGAGCTGTTTTTT. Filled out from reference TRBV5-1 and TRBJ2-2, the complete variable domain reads KAGVTQTPRYLIKTRGQQVTLSCSPISGHRSVSWYQQTPGQGLQFLFEYFSETQRNKGNFPGRFSGRQFSNSRSEMNVSTLELGDSALYLCASRLGEATGELFFGEGSRLTVL.

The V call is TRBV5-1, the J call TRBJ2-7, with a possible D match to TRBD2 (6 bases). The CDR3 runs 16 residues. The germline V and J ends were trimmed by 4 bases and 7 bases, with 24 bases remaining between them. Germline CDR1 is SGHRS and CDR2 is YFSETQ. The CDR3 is CASSQTSRGALGEQYF. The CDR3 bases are TGCGCCAGCAGCCAAACCTCTCGCGGGGCACTCGGTGAGCAGTACTTC.

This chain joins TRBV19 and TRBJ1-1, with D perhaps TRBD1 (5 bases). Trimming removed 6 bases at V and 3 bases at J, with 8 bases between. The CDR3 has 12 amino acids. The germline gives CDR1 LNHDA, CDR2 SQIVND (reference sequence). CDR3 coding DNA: TGTGCCAGTAGGTGGGGGGACACTGAAGCTTTCTTT. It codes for CASRWGDTEAFF.

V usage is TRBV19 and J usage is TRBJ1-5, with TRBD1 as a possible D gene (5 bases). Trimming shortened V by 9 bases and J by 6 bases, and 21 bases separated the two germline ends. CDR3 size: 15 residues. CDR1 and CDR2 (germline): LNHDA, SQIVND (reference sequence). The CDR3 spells CASLTGHPRGQPQHF. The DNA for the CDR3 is TGTGCCAGCCTAACAGGTCATCCAAGAGGTCAGCCCCAGCATTTT. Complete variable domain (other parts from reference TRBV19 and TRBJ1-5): DGGITQSPKYLFRKEGQNVTLSCEQNLNHDAMYWYRQDPGQGLRLIYYSQIVNDFQKGDIAEGYSVSREKKESFPLTVTSAQKNPTAFYLCASLTGHPRGQPQHFGDGTRLSIL.

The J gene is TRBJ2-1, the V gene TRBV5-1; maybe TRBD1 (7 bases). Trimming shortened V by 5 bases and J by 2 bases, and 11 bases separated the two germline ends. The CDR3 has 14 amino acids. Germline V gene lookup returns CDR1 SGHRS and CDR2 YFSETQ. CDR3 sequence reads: CASSGRGAYNEQFF. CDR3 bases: TGCGCCAGCAGTGGCAGGGGGGCCTACAATGAGCAGTTCTTC.

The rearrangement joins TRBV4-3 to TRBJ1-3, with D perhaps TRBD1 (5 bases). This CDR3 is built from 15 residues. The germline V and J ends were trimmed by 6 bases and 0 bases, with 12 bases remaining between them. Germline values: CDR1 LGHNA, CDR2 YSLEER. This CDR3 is CASSGGDHSGNTIYF. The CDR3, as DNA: TGCGCCAGCAGTGGAGGGGACCACTCTGGAAACACCATATATTTT.